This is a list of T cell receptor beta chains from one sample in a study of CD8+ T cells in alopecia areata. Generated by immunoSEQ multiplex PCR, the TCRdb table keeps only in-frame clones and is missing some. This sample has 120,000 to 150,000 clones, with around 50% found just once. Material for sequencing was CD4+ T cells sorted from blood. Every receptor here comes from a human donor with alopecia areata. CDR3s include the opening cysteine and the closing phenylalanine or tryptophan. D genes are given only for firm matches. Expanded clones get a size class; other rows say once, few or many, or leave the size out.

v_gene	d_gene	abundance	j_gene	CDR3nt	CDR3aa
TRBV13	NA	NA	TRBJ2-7	TGTGCCAGCAGCTTATTATCAGGACTCAGCTACGAGCAGTACTTC	CASSLLSGLSYEQYF
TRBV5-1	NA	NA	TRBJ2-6	TGCGCCAGCAGCTTGGTTTCGGCCTCTGGGGCCAACGTCCTGACTTTC	CASSLVSASGANVLTF
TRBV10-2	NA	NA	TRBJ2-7	TGCGCCAGCAGTCCTGCGGTAATGGATTACGAGCAGTACTTC	CASSPAVMDYEQYF
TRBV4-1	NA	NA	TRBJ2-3	TGCGCCAGCAGCCAGAGGGCCATAGCGAGCACAGATACGCAGTATTTT	CASSQRAIASTDTQYF
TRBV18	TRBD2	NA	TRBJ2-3	TGTGCCAGCTCACCACTTGCTAGCGGCATAGATACGCAGTATTTT	CASSPLASGIDTQYF
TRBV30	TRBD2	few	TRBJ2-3	TGTGCCTGGAGACTCCGACGACTAGCGGAAGGGGCAGATACGCAGTATTTT	CAWRLRRLAEGADTQYF
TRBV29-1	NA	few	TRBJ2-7	TGCAGCGCCGGGACACCAGGGGACGAGCAGTACTTC	CSAGTPGDEQYF
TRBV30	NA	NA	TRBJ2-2	TGTGCCTGGAGGTCGAGTCCCACCGGGGAGCTGTTTTTT	CAWRSSPTGELFF
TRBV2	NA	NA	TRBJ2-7	TGTGCCAGCAAAGAAGGGGCGCACGAGCAGTACTTC	CASKEGAHEQYF
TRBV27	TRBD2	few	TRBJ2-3	TGTGCCAGCAACGCCGGGAGGGTCAGCGATACGCAGTATTTT	CASNAGRVSDTQYF
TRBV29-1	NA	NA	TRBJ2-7	TGCAGCGTTGAAAACCCCAACGAGCAGTACTTC	CSVENPNEQYF
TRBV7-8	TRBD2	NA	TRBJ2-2	TGTGCCAGTCGAAGCGGGGGAGGCGGGGAGCTGTTTTTT	CASRSGGGGELFF
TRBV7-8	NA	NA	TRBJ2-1	TGTGCCAGCAGCTTAGTCGCTAGGGCTTCTCCCAATGAGCAGTTCTTC	CASSLVARASPNEQFF
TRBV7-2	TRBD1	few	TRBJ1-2	TGTGCCAGCAGCTTAGATCCGCAGGGGGTCATTAACTATGGCTACACCTTC	CASSLDPQGVINYGYTF
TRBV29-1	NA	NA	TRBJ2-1	TGCAGCGTTGGAGGTCGTCTGAGGCATGAGCAGTTCTTC	CSVGGRLRHEQFF
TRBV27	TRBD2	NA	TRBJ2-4	TGTGCCAGCAGTTTCACTAGCGGGGGCATTCAGTACTTC	CASSFTSGGIQYF
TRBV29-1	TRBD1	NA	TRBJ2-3	TGCAGCGTACATGACAGGGGTAAAGATACGCAGTATTTT	CSVHDRGKDTQYF
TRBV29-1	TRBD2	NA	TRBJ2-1	TGCAGCGACCACCTCCCAGGACTAGCGGGGGAGCAGTTCTTC	CSDHLPGLAGEQFF
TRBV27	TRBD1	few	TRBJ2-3	TGTGCCAGCAGTTTTCCGCCGGGACAGGGATTAGATACGCAGTATTTT	CASSFPPGQGLDTQYF
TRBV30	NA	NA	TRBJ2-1	TGTGCCTGGAGTGTACGGGGAGATGAGCAGTTCTTC	CAWSVRGDEQFF
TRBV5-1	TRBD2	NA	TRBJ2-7	TGCGCCAGCAGCTTGCTAGCGGGAGTTCGGGAGCAGTACTTC	CASSLLAGVREQYF
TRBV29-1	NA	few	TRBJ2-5	TGCAGCGTTGAAGGGTCGGGAGCAGAGACCCAGTACTTC	CSVEGSGAETQYF
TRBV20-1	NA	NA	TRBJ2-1	TGCAGTGCTGCCCGCTCCAATGAGCAGTTCTTC	CSAARSNEQFF
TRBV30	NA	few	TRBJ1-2	TGTGCCGGAGGACAGCGGAATGGCTACACCTTC	CAGGQRNGYTF
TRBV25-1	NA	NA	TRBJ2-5	TGTGCCAGCAGTGACTCAGGGAGGTCGGAGACCCAGTACTTC	CASSDSGRSETQYF
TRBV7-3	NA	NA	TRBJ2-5	TGTGCCAGCAGCCTCACAGGAGGTCAAGAGACCCAGTACTTC	CASSLTGGQETQYF
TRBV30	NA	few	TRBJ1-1	TGTGCCTGGAGTCCACGAACTTCTGAAGCTTTCTTT	CAWSPRTSEAFF
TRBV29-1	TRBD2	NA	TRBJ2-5	TGCAGCGTTGGGCTAGCGGGAGTGGGGGAGACCCAGTACTTC	CSVGLAGVGETQYF
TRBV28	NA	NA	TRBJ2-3	TGTGCCAGCAGTCCCTTTAATACGCAGTATTTT	CASSPFNTQYF